This T cell receptor beta chain was observed in a study of pediatric ulcerative colitis. The method was immunoSEQ multiplex PCR; TCRdb's version includes in-frame clones alone and lacks a portion of them. The sample includes tens of thousands of clones, approximately 82% of them seen just once. On this clone: The antigen is not known.

Looked up from germline, CDR1 is SNHLY and CDR2 is FYNNEI. With 4 bases removed from V and 4 bases from J, the gap between germline ends came to 10 bases. The CDR3 has 13 amino acids. Study findings and constraints: This repertoire reflects total lymphocytes rather than subpopulations like regulatory T cells. Two rectal CDR3 clonotypes occurred in all ulcerative colitis patients.

The rearrangement joins TRBV2 to TRBJ2-5; D gene uncertain. The sequence came from a boy between 10 and 17 years old with severe ulcerative colitis. The sample was blood. CDR3 sequence: CASSAAPGETQYF. DNA of the CDR3: TGTGCCAGCAGTGCAGCTCCGGGAGAGACCCAGTACTTC. Full variable domain (missing parts from reference TRBV2 and TRBJ2-5): EPEVTQTPSHQVTQMGQEVILRCVPISNHLYFYWYRQILGQKVEFLVSFYNNEISEKSEIFDDQFSVERPDGSNFTLKIRSTKLEDSAMYFCASSAAPGETQYFGPGTRLLVL.